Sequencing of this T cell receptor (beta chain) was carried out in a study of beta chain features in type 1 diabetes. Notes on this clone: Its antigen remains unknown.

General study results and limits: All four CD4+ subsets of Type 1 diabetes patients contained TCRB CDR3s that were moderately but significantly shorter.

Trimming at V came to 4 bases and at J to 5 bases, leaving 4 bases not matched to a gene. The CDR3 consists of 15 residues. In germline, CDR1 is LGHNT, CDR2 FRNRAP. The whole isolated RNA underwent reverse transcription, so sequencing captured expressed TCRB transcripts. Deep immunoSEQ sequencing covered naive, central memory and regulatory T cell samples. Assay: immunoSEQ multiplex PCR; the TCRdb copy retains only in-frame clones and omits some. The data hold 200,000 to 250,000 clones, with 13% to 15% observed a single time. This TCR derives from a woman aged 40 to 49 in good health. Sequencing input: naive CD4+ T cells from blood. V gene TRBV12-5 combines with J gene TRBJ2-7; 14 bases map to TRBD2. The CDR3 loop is CASGSRLAGGHEQYF. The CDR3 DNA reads TGTGCTAGTGGTTCGAGACTAGCGGGGGGGCACGAGCAGTACTTC.